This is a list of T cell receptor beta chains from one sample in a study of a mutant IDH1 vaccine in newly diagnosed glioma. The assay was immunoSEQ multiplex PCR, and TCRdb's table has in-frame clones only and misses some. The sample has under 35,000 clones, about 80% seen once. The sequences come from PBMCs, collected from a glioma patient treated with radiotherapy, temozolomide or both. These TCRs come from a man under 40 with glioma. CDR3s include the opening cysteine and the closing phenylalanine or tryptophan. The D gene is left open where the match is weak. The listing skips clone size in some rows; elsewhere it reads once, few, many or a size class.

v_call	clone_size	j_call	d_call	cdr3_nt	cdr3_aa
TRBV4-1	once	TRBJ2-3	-	TGCGCCAGCGACACACAGGGAGGATTGAGCACAGATACGCAGTATTTT	CASDTQGGLSTDTQYF
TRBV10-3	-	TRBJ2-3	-	TGTGCCATCAGTGGAGGTCGGGGGACAGATACGCAGTATTTT	CAISGGRGTDTQYF
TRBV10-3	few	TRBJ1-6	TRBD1	TGTGCCATCAGACCGGCGTCAGGGGGGGATTCACCCCTCCACTTT	CAIRPASGGDSPLHF
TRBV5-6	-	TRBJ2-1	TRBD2	TGTGCCAGCAGCCTGGAGGGAGGGCCTATGGATGAGCAGTTCTTC	CASSLEGGPMDEQFF
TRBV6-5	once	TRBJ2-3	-	TGTGCCAGCAGGTTGCAGGGGTCTGGCACAAATACGCAGTATTTT	CASRLQGSGTNTQYF
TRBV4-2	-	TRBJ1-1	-	TGTGCCAGCAGCCAGAACTATAGGGGCGGCACTGAAGCTTTCTTT	CASSQNYRGGTEAFF
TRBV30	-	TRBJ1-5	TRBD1	TGTGCCTGGAGTGCCGGGACAGGGTATAGCAATCAGCCCCAGCATTTT	CAWSAGTGYSNQPQHF
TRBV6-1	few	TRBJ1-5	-	TGTGCCAGCATGGTAGCTGACGATCAGCCCCAGCATTTT	CASMVADDQPQHF
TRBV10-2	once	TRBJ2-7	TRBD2	TGCGCCAGCAGTGGGGCTAGCGGGAGGGCCTACTCCTACGAGCAGTACTTC	CASSGASGRAYSYEQYF
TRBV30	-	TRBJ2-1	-	TGTGCCTGGAGCAACAATGAGCAGTTCTTC	CAWSNNEQFF
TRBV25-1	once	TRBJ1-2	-	TGTGCCAGCAGTGCCGCCGACGGGATTAACTATGGCTACACCTTC	CASSAADGINYGYTF
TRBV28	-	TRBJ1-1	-	TGTGCCAGCAGTTCCTACACGAACACTGAAGCTTTCTTT	CASSSYTNTEAFF
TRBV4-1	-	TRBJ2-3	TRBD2	TGCGCCAGCAGCCAGGGGGGACTAGCGGGAGCGACAGATACGCAGTATTTT	CASSQGGLAGATDTQYF
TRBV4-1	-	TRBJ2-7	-	TGCGCCAGCAGCCAAGGTCTAAACAGGGAGCAGTACTTC	CASSQGLNREQYF
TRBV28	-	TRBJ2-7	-	TGTGCCAGCATCACGGAGAGCTCCTACGAGCAGTACTTC	CASITESSYEQYF
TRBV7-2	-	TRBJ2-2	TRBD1	TGTGCCAGCAGGCGACAGGGAACCGGGGAGCTGTTTTTT	CASRRQGTGELFF
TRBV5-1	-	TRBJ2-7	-	TGCGCCAGCAGCTTGTATCAGGGCTCCCCCGCCTACGAGCAGTACTTC	CASSLYQGSPAYEQYF
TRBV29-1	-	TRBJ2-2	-	TGCAGCGTTGTGGCTAGGACCGGGGAGCTGTTTTTT	CSVVARTGELFF
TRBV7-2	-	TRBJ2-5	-	TGTGCCAGCAGCGATATATTTCAAGGGGGGTTCCAAGAGACCCAGTACTTC	CASSDIFQGGFQETQYF
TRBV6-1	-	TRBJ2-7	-	TGTGCCAGCAGTGAAGCTTTCCGCGCAGAGCAGTACTTC	CASSEAFRAEQYF
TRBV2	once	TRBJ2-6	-	TGTGCCAGCATCGTGGGTTCTGGGGCCAACGTCCTGACTTTC	CASIVGSGANVLTF
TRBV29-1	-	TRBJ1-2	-	TGCAGCGTCGTGCCGGAAGGTAACTATGGCTACACCTTC	CSVVPEGNYGYTF
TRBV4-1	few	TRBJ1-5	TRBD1	TGCGCCAGCAACCCGACAGGGGGGGATCAGCCCCAGCATTTT	CASNPTGGDQPQHF
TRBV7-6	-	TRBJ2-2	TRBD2	TGTGCCAGCAGCTTAGGAGTTCGGCCCAGCGGGAGTATCGGGGAGCTGTTTTTT	CASSLGVRPSGSIGELFF
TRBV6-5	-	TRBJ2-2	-	TGTGCCAGCAGTTATCAACTTCCTGCTGGGGAGCTGTTTTTT	CASSYQLPAGELFF